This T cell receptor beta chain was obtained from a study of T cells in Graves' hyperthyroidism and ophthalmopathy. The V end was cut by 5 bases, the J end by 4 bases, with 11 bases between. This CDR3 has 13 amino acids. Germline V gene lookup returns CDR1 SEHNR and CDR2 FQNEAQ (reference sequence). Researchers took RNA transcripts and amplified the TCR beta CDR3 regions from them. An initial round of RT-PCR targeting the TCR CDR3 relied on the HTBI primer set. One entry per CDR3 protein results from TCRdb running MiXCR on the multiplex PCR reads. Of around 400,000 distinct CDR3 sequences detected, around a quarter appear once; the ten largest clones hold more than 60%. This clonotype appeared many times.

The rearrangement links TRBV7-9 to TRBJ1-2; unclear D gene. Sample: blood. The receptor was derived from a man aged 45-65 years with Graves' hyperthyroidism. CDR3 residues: CASSPGIGYGYTF. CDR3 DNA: TGTGCCAGCAGCCCCGGGATAGGCTATGGCTACACCTTC.